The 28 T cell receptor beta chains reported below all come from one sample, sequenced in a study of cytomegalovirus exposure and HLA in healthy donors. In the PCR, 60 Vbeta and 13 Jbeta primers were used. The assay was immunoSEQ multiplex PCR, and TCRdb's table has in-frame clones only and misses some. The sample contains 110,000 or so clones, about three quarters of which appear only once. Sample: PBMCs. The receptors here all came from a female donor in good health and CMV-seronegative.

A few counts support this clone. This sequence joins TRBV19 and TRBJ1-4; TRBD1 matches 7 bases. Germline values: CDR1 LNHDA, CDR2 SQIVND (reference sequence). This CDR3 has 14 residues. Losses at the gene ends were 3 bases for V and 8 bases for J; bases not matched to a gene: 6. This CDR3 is CASSIVARGEKLFF. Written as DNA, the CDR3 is TGTGCCAGTAGTATTGTTGCCAGGGGGGAAAAACTGTTTTTT.

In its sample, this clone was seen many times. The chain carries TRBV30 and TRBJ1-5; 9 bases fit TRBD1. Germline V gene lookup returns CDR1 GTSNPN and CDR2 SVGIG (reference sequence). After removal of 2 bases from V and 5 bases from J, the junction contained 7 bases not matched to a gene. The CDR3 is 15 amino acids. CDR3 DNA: TGTGCCTGGAGTTCCATGGACAGGGGAGATCAGCCCCAGCATTTT. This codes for CAWSSMDRGDQPQHF. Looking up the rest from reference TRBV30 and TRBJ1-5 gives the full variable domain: SQTIHQWPATLVQPVGSPLSLECTVEGTSNPNLYWYRQAAGRGLQLLFYSVGIGQISSEVPQNLSASRPQDRQFILSSKKLLLSDSGFYLCAWSSMDRGDQPQHFGDGTRLSIL.

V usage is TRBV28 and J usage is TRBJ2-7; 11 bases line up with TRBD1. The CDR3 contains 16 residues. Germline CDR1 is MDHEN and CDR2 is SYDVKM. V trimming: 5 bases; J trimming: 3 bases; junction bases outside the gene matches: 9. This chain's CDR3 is CASSLTPGTGGYEQYF. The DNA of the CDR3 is TGTGCCAGCAGTCTGACGCCGGGGACAGGGGGCTACGAGCAGTACTTC.

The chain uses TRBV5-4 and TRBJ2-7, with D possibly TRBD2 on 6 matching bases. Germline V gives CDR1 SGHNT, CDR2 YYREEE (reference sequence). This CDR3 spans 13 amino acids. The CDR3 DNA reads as TGTGCGGTCTCACGGCGGGGAACCTACGAGCAGTACTTC. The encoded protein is CAVSRRGTYEQYF.

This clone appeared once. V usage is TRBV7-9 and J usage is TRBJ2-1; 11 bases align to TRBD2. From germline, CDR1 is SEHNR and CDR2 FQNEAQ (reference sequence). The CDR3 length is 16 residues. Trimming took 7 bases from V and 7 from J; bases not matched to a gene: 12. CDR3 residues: CASTEPLAGGVNEQFF. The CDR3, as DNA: TGTGCCAGCACCGAACCATTAGCGGGGGGGGTAAATGAGCAGTTCTTC.

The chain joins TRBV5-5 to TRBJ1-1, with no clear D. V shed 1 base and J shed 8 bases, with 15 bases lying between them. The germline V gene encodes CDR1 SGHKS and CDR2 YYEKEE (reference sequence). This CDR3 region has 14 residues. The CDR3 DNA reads TGTGCCAGCAGCTTGTATGAAATGGCCCAAGAAGCTTTCTTT. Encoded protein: CASSLYEMAQEAFF.

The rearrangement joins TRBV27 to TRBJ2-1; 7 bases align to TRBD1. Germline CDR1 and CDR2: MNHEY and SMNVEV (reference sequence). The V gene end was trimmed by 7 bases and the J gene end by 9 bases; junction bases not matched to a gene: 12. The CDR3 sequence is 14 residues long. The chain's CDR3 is CASNGDSLSGEQFF. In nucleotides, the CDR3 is TGTGCCAGCAACGGGGACAGCCTGTCTGGTGAGCAGTTCTTC.

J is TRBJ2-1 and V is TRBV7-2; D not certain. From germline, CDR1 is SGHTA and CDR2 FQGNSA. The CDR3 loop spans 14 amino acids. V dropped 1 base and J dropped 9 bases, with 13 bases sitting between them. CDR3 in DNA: TGTGCCAGCAGCTTAGTTATCTCGGGTACTGAGCAGTTCTTC. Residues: CASSLVISGTEQFF.

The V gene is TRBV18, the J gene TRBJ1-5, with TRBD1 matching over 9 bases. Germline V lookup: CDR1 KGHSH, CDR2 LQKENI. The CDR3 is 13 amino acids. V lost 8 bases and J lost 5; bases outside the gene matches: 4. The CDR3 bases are TGTGCCAGCCGGACAGGGGCTGATCAGCCCCAGCATTTT. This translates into CASRTGADQPQHF.

As DNA, the CDR3 is TGCGCCAGCAGCTTTGGGAGGGGGGGCACAGATACGCAGTATTTT. Its protein product is CASSFGRGGTDTQYF. The gene calls are TRBV5-1 and TRBJ2-3, with D perhaps matching TRBD2 (7 bases). CDR3 length: 15 residues. V was shortened by 2 bases and J by 1 base, with 11 bases between the two germline ends. Germline V gene sequence: CDR1 SGHRS, CDR2 YFSETQ.

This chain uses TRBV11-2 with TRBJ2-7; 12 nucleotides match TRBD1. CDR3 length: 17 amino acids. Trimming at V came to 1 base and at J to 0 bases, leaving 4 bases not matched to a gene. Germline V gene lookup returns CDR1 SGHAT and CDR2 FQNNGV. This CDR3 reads CASSLVGGQGASYEQYF. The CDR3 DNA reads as TGTGCCAGCAGCTTAGTGGGGGGACAGGGGGCCTCCTACGAGCAGTACTTC.

The CDR3 DNA sequence: TGTGCCAGTAGACCTCCCTCCTCAGGCTCTGGAAACACCATATATTTT. Translating it yields CASRPPSSGSGNTIYF. The chain recombines TRBV19 with TRBJ1-3; D unclear. The CDR3 totals 16 residues. V was cut by 6 bases and J by 0 bases, with 15 bases left in between. Looked up from germline, CDR1 is LNHDA and CDR2 is SQIVND (reference sequence).

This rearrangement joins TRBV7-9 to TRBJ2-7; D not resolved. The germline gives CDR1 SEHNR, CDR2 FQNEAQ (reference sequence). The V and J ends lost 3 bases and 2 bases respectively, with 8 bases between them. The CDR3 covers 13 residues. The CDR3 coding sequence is TGTGCCAGCAGCTTTTCCGTTACCTACGAGCAGTACTTC. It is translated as CASSFSVTYEQYF.

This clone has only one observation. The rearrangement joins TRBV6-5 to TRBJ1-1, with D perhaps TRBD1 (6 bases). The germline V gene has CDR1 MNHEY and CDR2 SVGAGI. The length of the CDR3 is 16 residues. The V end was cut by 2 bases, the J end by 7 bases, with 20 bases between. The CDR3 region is CASSYTAGLGTNEAFF. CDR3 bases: TGTGCCAGCAGTTACACTGCAGGGTTAGGGACAAATGAAGCTTTCTTT.

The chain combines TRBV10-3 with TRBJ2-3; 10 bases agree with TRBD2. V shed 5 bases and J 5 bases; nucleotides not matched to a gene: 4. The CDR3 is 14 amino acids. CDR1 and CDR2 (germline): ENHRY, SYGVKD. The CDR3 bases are TGTGCCATCAGTCCTAGCGGGGGCGGAGATACGCAGTATTTT. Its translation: CAISPSGGGDTQYF.

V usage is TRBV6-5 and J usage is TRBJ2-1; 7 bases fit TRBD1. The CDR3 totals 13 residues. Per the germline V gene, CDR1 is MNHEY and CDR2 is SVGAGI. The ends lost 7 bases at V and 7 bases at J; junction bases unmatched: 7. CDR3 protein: CASTQSQGNEQFF. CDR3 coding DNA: TGTGCCAGCACCCAGTCACAGGGGAATGAGCAGTTCTTC.

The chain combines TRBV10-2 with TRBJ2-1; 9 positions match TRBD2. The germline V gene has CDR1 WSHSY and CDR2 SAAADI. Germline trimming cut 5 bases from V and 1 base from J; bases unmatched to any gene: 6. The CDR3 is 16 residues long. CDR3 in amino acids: CASSPGLAGSYNEQFF. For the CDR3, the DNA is TGCGCCAGCAGTCCGGGACTAGCAGGGTCCTACAATGAGCAGTTCTTC.

Written as DNA, the CDR3 is TGTGCCAGCAGTTGGGACAGGGGGACAGATACGCAGTATTTT. This sequence encodes CASSWDRGTDTQYF. The chain has TRBV7-9 and TRBJ2-3; TRBD1 agrees at 11 bases. Trimming removed 6 bases from V and 3 bases from J; junction bases left unmatched: 2. Germline V gene lookup returns CDR1 SEHNR and CDR2 FQNEAQ (reference sequence). The CDR3 contains 14 residues.

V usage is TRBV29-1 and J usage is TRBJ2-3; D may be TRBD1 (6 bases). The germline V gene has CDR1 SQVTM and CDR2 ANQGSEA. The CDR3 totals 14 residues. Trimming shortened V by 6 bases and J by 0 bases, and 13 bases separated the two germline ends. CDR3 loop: CSVARDTSTDTQYF. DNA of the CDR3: TGCAGCGTCGCCCGGGACACAAGCACAGATACGCAGTATTTT.

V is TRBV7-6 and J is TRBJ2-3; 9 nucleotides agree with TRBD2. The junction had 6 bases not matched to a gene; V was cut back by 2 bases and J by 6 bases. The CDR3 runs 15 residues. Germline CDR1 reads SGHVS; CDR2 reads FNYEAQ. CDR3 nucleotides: TGTGCCAGCAGCTTAACGGCTAGCGGGGTGGATACGCAGTATTTT. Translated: CASSLTASGVDTQYF. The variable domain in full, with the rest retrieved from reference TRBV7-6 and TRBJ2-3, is GAGVSQSPRYKVTKRGQDVALRCDPISGHVSLYWYRQALGQGPEFLTYFNYEAQQDKSGLPNDRFSAERPEGSISTLTIQRTEQRDSAMYRCASSLTASGVDTQYFGPGTRLTVL.

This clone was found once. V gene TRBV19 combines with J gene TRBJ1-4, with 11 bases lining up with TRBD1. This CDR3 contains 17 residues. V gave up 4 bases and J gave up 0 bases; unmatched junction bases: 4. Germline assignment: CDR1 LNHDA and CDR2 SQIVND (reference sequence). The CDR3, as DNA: TGTGCCAGTAGTAGGCCGGGACAGGGGGCAACTAATGAAAAACTGTTTTTT. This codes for CASSRPGQGATNEKLFF.

CDR3 sequence reads: CASTRGWDINYGYTF. In DNA, the CDR3 is TGCGCCAGCACCCGGGGTTGGGACATTAACTATGGCTACACCTTC. The chain links TRBV5-1 to TRBJ1-2, with a tentative D call TRBD1 (6 bases). Germline V gene lookup returns CDR1 SGHRS and CDR2 YFSETQ. This CDR3 region has 15 residues. With 6 bases removed from V and 1 base from J, the gap between germline ends came to 16 bases.

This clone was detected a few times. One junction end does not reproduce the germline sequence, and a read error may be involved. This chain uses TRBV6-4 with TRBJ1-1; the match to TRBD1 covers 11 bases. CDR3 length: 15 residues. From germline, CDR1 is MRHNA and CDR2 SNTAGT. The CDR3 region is CASSLGQGDNPDAFF. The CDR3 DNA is TGTGCCAGCAGCCTGGGACAGGGGGATAATCCTGACGCTTTCTTT.

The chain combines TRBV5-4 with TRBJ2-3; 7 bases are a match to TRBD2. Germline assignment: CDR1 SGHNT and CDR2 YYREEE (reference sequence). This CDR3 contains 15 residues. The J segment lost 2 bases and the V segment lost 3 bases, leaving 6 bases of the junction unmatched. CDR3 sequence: CASSSPGGITDTQYF. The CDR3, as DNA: TGTGCCAGCAGCTCCCCCGGGGGGATCACAGATACGCAGTATTTT.

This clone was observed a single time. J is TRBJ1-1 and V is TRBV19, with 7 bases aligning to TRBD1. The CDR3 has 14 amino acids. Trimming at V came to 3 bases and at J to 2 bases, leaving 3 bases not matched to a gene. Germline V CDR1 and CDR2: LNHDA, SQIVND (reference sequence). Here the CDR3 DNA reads TGTGCCAGTAGTATCGGGACAGCTAACACTGAAGCTTTCTTT. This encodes CASSIGTANTEAFF. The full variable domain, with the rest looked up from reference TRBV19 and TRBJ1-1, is DGGITQSPKYLFRKEGQNVTLSCEQNLNHDAMYWYRQDPGQGLRLIYYSQIVNDFQKGDIAEGYSVSREKKESFPLTVTSAQKNPTAFYLCASSIGTANTEAFFGQGTRLTVV.

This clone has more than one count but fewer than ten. In DNA, the CDR3 is TGTGCCAGCAGCTTGGGGGGTCAGGGGGCGAATCAGCCCCAGCATTTT. Protein sequence: CASSLGGQGANQPQHF. The chain links TRBV7-9 to TRBJ1-5; 8 bases fit TRBD1. The CDR3 length is 16 residues. V lost 3 bases, J lost 4 bases, and 8 bases stayed unmatched. Per the germline V gene, CDR1 is SEHNR and CDR2 is FQNEAQ (reference sequence).

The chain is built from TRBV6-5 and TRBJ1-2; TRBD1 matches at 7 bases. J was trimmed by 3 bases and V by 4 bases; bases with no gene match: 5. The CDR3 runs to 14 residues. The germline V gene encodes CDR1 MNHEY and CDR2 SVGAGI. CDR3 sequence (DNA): TGTGCCAGCAGTTTTTACAGGGGTGACTATGGCTACACCTTC. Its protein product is CASSFYRGDYGYTF.

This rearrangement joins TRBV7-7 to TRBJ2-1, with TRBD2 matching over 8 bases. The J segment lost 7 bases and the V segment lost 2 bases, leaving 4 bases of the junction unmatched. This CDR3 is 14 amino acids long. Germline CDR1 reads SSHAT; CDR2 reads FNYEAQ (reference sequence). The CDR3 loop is CASSLNGGENEQFF. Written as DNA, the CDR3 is TGTGCCAGCAGCTTAAACGGGGGGGAAAATGAGCAGTTCTTC.